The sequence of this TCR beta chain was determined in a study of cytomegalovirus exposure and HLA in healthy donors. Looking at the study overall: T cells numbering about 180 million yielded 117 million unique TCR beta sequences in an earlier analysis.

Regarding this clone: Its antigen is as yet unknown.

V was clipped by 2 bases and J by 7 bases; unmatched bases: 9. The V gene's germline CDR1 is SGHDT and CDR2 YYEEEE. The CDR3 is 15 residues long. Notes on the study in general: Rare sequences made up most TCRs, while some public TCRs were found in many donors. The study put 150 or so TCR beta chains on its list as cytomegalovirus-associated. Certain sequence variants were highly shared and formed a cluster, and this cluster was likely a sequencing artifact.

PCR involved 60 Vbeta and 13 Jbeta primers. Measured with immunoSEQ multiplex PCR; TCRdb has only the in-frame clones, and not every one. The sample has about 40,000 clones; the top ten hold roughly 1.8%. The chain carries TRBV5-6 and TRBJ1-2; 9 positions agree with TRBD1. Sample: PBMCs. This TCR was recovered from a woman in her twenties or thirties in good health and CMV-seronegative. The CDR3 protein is CASSLIQGAFSGYTF. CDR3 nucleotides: TGTGCCAGCAGCTTAATACAGGGGGCCTTCTCTGGCTACACCTTC.